The 24 T cell receptor beta chains below were found in one sample sequenced in a study of STAT5B mutations in CD4+ large granular lymphocyte leukemia. Clones were read by immunoSEQ multiplex PCR, and TCRdb kept only the in-frame ones, dropping some. The table lists around 43,000 clones, 80% to 90% of them singletons. The sample comprised CD4+ T cells from blood buffy coats. These receptors were obtained from a human donor in good health.

This clone was seen a few times. The V gene is TRBV5-4, the J gene TRBJ1-2, with TRBD1 matching 7 bases. Germline V gene sequence: CDR1 SGHNT, CDR2 YYREEE (reference sequence). The J segment lost 6 bases and the V segment lost 1 base, leaving 3 bases of the junction unmatched. The CDR3 spans 13 residues. CDR3 amino acids: CASSLLGGNGYTF. CDR3 nucleotide sequence: TGTGCCAGCAGCTTGTTAGGGGGCAATGGCTACACCTTC.

The chain recombines TRBV4-2 with TRBJ1-1; TRBD1 agrees at 7 bases. Trimming removed 4 bases from V and 1 base from J; junction bases left unmatched: 3. The CDR3 runs 14 residues. Germline CDR1 reads LGHNA; CDR2 reads YNFKEQ. CDR3 protein: CASSRGGANTEAFF. DNA for the CDR3: TGTGCCAGCAGCCGAGGGGGCGCGAACACTGAAGCTTTCTTT.

This sequence joins TRBV19 and TRBJ1-5; TRBD1 might be the D (6 bases). V dropped 7 bases and J dropped 1 base, with 23 bases sitting between them. CDR1 LNHDA and CDR2 SQIVND come from the germline V gene (reference sequence). The CDR3 is made up of 18 amino acids. CDR3 nucleotides: TGTGCCAGTACTCGCACCGGGGGGCGGGGAGGGAGCAATCAGCCCCAGCATTTT. Translating it yields CASTRTGGRGGSNQPQHF.

To note about this clone: Its ends do not fully match the called genes, so a read error is possible. The chain links TRBV27 to TRBJ2-5; TRBD1 matches at 9 bases. The J call may be mistaken, given a closer DNA end match to TRBJ2-7. Germline assignment: CDR1 MNHEY and CDR2 SMNVEV (reference sequence). This CDR3 spans 16 amino acids. The CDR3 DNA is TGTGCCAGCAGTCTATCCGGGACAGGGCTTTCCTACGAGCAGTACTTC. This codes for CASSLSGTGLSYEQYF.

CDR3 sequence reads: CASSPYLNTEAFF. For the CDR3, the DNA is TGTGCCAGCAGCCCCTACCTGAACACTGAAGCTTTCTTT. The chain couples TRBV11-2 to TRBJ1-1, with D unclear. The CDR3 is 13 amino acids. Deletions cut 5 bases from V and 0 bases from J, with 7 bases between. Germline V CDR1 and CDR2: SGHAT, FQNNGV.

The DNA for the CDR3 is TGTGCCAGCAGCCCCGAGGGACAGGGAAATGAAAAACTGTTTTTT. Translating it yields CASSPEGQGNEKLFF. The chain carries TRBV6-5 and TRBJ1-4, with 9 bases matching TRBD1. The CDR3 spans 15 residues. Unmatched junction bases numbered 7, after V lost 6 bases and J lost 5 bases. Germline CDR1 MNHEY, CDR2 SVGAGI.

This clone showed up just a few times. The genes are TRBV5-5 and TRBJ2-5; D not certain. The V and J ends lost 4 bases and 2 bases respectively, with 15 bases between them. The CDR3 contains 15 residues. Per the germline V gene, CDR1 is SGHKS and CDR2 is YYEKEE (reference sequence). The CDR3 is CASSQGTQSQETQYF. In nucleotides, the CDR3 is TGTGCCAGCAGCCAAGGAACCCAGTCTCAAGAGACCCAGTACTTC.

In this sample, this clone turned up once. This chain joins TRBV7-2 and TRBJ2-7; the D is unclear. Germline CDR1 is SGHTA and CDR2 is FQGNSA. V was trimmed by 3 bases and J by 9 bases, leaving 15 bases between them. The CDR3 runs to 13 residues. CDR3 nucleotides: TGTGCCAGCAGCTTCTCTCGGGTCGCGAGGCAGTACTTC. It translates to CASSFSRVARQYF. The variable domain in full, with the rest retrieved from reference TRBV7-2 and TRBJ2-7, is GAGVSQSPSNKVTEKGKDVELRCDPISGHTALYWYRQSLGQGLEFLIYFQGNSAPDKSGLPSDRFSAERTGGSVSTLTIQRTQQEDSAVYLCASSFSRVARQYFGPGTRLTVT.

This clone was seen a single time. The V and J genes are TRBV2 and TRBJ1-5; 9 nucleotides match TRBD1. J was trimmed by 6 bases and V by 5 bases; bases with no gene match: 11. CDR1 SNHLY and CDR2 FYNNEI come from the germline V gene. The CDR3 is made up of 16 amino acids. In DNA form, the CDR3 reads TGTGCCAGCAGTCCCTTGGGGACAGGGCCGGCTCAGCCCCAGCATTTT. Residues: CASSPLGTGPAQPQHF.

The gene calls are TRBV15 and TRBJ2-5, with D maybe TRBD1 (6 bases). Germline V CDR1 and CDR2: LNHNV, YYDKDF (reference sequence). The CDR3 spans 13 residues. The V gene lost 4 bases and the J gene lost 5 bases, with 11 bases spanning the gap. In nucleotides, the CDR3 is TGTGCCACCAGCACAGGGGCGGTCGAGACCCAGTACTTC. Encoded protein: CATSTGAVETQYF.

The J gene is TRBJ1-2, the V gene TRBV9; the match to TRBD1 covers 9 bases. The CDR3 extends over 15 amino acids. The germline CDR1 and CDR2 sequences are SGDLS and YYNGEE. V was pared by 3 bases and J by 2 bases, with 5 bases of the junction left unmatched. In DNA, the CDR3 is TGTGCCAGCAGCGGAACAGGGACAGGGAACTATGGCTACACCTTC. Encoded protein: CASSGTGTGNYGYTF.

This clone has a handful of counts. The V call is TRBV10-3, the J call TRBJ1-1, with no clear D. The CDR3 is 13 residues long. Looked up from germline, CDR1 is ENHRY and CDR2 is SYGVKD. Trimming removed 0 bases at V and 11 bases at J, with 13 bases between. The CDR3 protein is CAISESRFRRAFF. The DNA for the CDR3 is TGTGCCATCAGTGAGTCGCGCTTCCGAAGGGCTTTCTTT.

The gene calls are TRBV10-1 and TRBJ1-1; D ambiguous. The germline gives CDR1 WNHNN, CDR2 SYGVQD (reference sequence). The CDR3 contains 13 residues. With 2 bases removed from V and 4 bases from J, the gap between germline ends came to 8 bases. CDR3 sequence reads: CASSEAGFTEAFF. The CDR3 nucleotides are TGCGCCAGCAGTGAGGCCGGGTTCACTGAAGCTTTCTTT.

The chain recombines TRBV9 with TRBJ1-2; 8 positions match TRBD1. The CDR3 has 16 amino acids. Unmatched junction bases numbered 11, after V lost 3 bases and J lost 4 bases. Germline CDR1 SGDLS, CDR2 YYNGEE. This chain's CDR3 is CASSADRQGLGYGYTF. As DNA, the CDR3 is TGTGCCAGCAGCGCCGATCGACAGGGGCTAGGCTATGGCTACACCTTC.

This chain joins TRBV10-3 and TRBJ2-5, with D uncertain. Trimming took 8 bases from V and 5 from J, leaving 12 bases between them. The CDR3 sequence is 12 residues long. CDR1 ENHRY and CDR2 SYGVKD come from the germline V gene. CDR3 DNA sequence: TGTGCCATCGATACGGAACTGGAGACCCAGTACTTC. Its translation is CAIDTELETQYF.

This chain connects TRBV6-5 to TRBJ2-1; 8 bases fit TRBD2. V lost 0 bases and J lost 8; bases outside the gene matches: 9. The CDR3 extends over 16 amino acids. Germline V gene data show CDR1 as MNHEY and CDR2 as SVGAGI. CDR3 sequence: CASSYSGGTRGDEQFF. In nucleotides, the CDR3 is TGTGCCAGCAGTTACTCGGGCGGGACTAGGGGAGATGAGCAGTTCTTC.

The chain is built from TRBV30 and TRBJ2-1, with 7 bases identical to TRBD2. Germline CDR1 is GTSNPN and CDR2 is SVGIG (reference sequence). CDR3 length: 13 amino acids. For the CDR3, the DNA is TGTAGTGGAAGGGAGGGAGGCTACAATGAGCAGTTCTTC. Amino acid sequence: CSGREGGYNEQFF.

This sequence joins TRBV6-1 and TRBJ2-7; D is unclear. The CDR3 consists of 14 residues. The V end lost 1 base, the J end lost 6 bases, and 13 bases lay between the germline ends. Germline loops: CDR1 MNHNS, CDR2 SASEGT. The CDR3 sequence: CASSEVNERGEQYF. The DNA for the CDR3 is TGTGCCAGCAGTGAAGTCAACGAGCGAGGCGAGCAGTACTTC.

The V gene is TRBV5-5, the J gene TRBJ1-1, with D uncertain. The CDR3 has 13 residues. CDR1 and CDR2 (germline): SGHKS, YYEKEE (reference sequence). Trimming took 2 bases from V and 1 from J, leaving 6 bases between them. The CDR3 here is CASSLSPNTEAFF. The CDR3 DNA is TGTGCCAGCAGCTTATCCCCGAACACTGAAGCTTTCTTT.

The chain employs TRBV27 and TRBJ2-7, with TRBD1 matching over 8 bases. The CDR3 length is 15 residues. Germline CDR1 and CDR2: MNHEY and SMNVEV (reference sequence). The V gene end was trimmed by 4 bases and the J gene end by 3 bases; junction bases not matched to a gene: 8. CDR3 region: CASSYSAGGIYEQYF. The CDR3 coding sequence is TGTGCCAGCAGTTACAGTGCAGGGGGCATCTACGAGCAGTACTTC.

The chain recombines TRBV19 with TRBJ2-3, with 8 bases identical to TRBD2. The CDR3 totals 15 residues. Germline CDR1 LNHDA, CDR2 SQIVND (reference sequence). V was pared by 3 bases and J by 6 bases, with 8 bases of the junction left unmatched. The CDR3 is CASSMQAGVRDTQYF. The DNA for the CDR3 is TGTGCCAGTAGTATGCAAGCGGGGGTCCGGGATACGCAGTATTTT.

The chain is built from TRBV30 and TRBJ2-1, with D possibly matching TRBD1 (6 bases). The CDR3 runs 14 residues. Germline V gives CDR1 GTSNPN, CDR2 SVGIG (reference sequence). With 3 bases removed from V and 3 bases from J, the gap between germline ends came to 12 bases. The CDR3 nucleotides are TGTGCCTGGAGAGACAAGGGGGACTACAATGAGCAGTTCTTC. Translation: CAWRDKGDYNEQFF.

The CDR3 DNA reads as TGTGCCAGCAGTGAACGGCTAAACGAAAAACTGTTTTTT. Its protein product is CASSERLNEKLFF. The V and J genes are TRBV2 and TRBJ1-4, with no clear D. CDR3 size: 13 residues. The V gene lost 2 bases and the J gene lost 8 bases, with 9 bases spanning the gap. Germline lookup yields CDR1 SNHLY and CDR2 FYNNEI. Filled out from reference TRBV2 and TRBJ1-4, the complete variable domain reads EPEVTQTPSHQVTQMGQEVILRCVPISNHLYFYWYRQILGQKVEFLVSFYNNEISEKSEIFDDQFSVERPDGSNFTLKIRSTKLEDSAMYFCASSERLNEKLFFGSGTQLSVL.

This clone was detected only once. This sequence joins TRBV6-6 and TRBJ2-5; 12 nucleotides agree with TRBD2. From germline, CDR1 is MNHNY and CDR2 SVGAGI (reference sequence). This CDR3 comprises 16 residues. V lost 6 bases and J lost 5; bases outside the gene matches: 10. CDR3 nucleotide sequence: TGTGCCAGCAGATATGGACTAGCGGGATTTCGCGAGACCCAGTACTTC. Amino acids: CASRYGLAGFRETQYF.